This T cell receptor beta chain was retrieved from a study of lymphopenia after photon versus proton radiotherapy. Whole-study findings and limits: Photon-treated patients lost naive T cells and TCR diversity; proton-treated stayed stable. Larger post-nadir TCR diversity loss correlated inversely with survival in deceased patients. Oligoclonal CD8+ Temra expansion after nadir drove photon patients' diversity drop.

In regard to this clone: Its matching antigen is unknown.

Sequencing used immunoSEQ multiplex PCR; TCRdb keeps in-frame clones, though not all of them. The data show 75,000 or so clones, about 86% seen once. The V gene's germline CDR1 is ENHRY and CDR2 SYGVKD. This CDR3 comprises 13 residues. V was pared by 5 bases and J by 6 bases, with 3 bases of the junction left unmatched. The chain combines TRBV10-3 with TRBJ2-2, with 7 bases aligning to TRBD1. The receptor comes from a man in his fifties or sixties with pancreatic cancer. The material sequenced was peripheral blood, taken from a patient treated with proton-based radiotherapy. As DNA, the CDR3 is TGTGCCATCAGTCGACAGGGCGCCGGGGAGCTGTTTTTT. Protein sequence: CAISRQGAGELFF.